The 5 T cell receptor beta chains given below trace back to one sample, sequenced in a study of CD8 T cells in Susac syndrome. After extraction with the RNeasy kit, about 0.5 to 1 ug of the RNA was reverse transcribed using random hexamers. MiXCR, applied by TCRdb to the immunoSEQ multiplex PCR reads, yields one record per CDR3 protein. There are about 66,000 distinct CDR3 sequences in the sample; about 94% occur only once, and under 0.6% lies in the top ten. The material sequenced was CD8+ T cells from PBMCs. These receptors were collected from a human donor with multiple sclerosis.

CDR3 coding DNA: TGTGCCAGCAGACGCGTACTACTAGCGTACCAAGAGACCCAGTACTTC. Translating gives CASRRVLLAYQETQYF. V and J are TRBV2 and TRBJ2-5; 7 bases align to TRBD2. Germline assignment: CDR1 SNHLY and CDR2 FYNNEI. Germline trimming cut 6 bases from V and 0 bases from J; bases unmatched to any gene: 10. This CDR3 is built from 16 residues.

This chain connects TRBV9 to TRBJ2-3; 9 nucleotides match TRBD2. The V and J ends lost 4 bases and 4 bases, in that order; junction bases with no gene match: 10. The germline V gene has CDR1 SGDLS and CDR2 YYNGEE. CDR3 size: 16 residues. The CDR3 here is CASSYSGAGGPDTQYF. The CDR3 region has the DNA TGTGCCAGCAGCTACTCGGGAGCGGGGGGTCCAGATACGCAGTATTTT.

This rearrangement joins TRBV12-3 or TRBV12-4 to TRBJ2-1, with 10 bases identical to TRBD2. The CDR3 loop spans 15 amino acids. V was pared by 6 bases and J by 4 bases, with 6 bases of the junction left unmatched. This chain's CDR3 is CASSPLAGEYNEQFF. DNA of the CDR3: TGTGCCAGCAGCCCTCTAGCGGGGGAATACAATGAGCAGTTCTTC.

V usage is TRBV5-1 and J usage is TRBJ2-1, with 10 nucleotides matching TRBD2. Germline CDR1 and CDR2: SGHRS and YFSETQ. V shed 1 base, J shed 7 bases, and the junction held 26 bases outside the gene matches. CDR3 length equals 22 residues. The CDR3: CASSLLPVAARVSGRSRNEQFF. CDR3 sequence (DNA): TGCGCCAGCAGCTTGTTGCCTGTGGCCGCACGTGTTAGCGGGAGGTCTCGGAATGAGCAGTTCTTC.

V gene TRBV27 combines with J gene TRBJ2-7, with TRBD2 matching over 8 bases. CDR3 size: 15 residues. Germline V lookup: CDR1 MNHEY, CDR2 SMNVEV (reference sequence). V gave up 4 bases and J gave up 3 bases; unmatched junction bases: 8. The CDR3 DNA reads TGTGCCAGCAGTTACCAGACTAGCGTAATCTACGAGCAGTACTTC. Encoded protein: CASSYQTSVIYEQYF.